This T cell receptor beta chain was profiled in a study of shared clonotypes between healthy human individuals. Looking at the study overall: For every donor, three CD4 naive, three CD4 memory, two CD8 naive and one CD8 memory plates were used.

Study-wide results and caveats: Clonotype sharing levels among donors were expected to vary with sequencing depth.

Sequencing was performed with immunoSEQ multiplex PCR; in TCRdb, only in-frame clones are kept and a portion is missing. The table records millions of clones, approximately 92% of them present only once. The CDR3 contains 15 residues. Germline CDR1 reads KGHSH; CDR2 reads LQKENI. The V gene lost 1 base and the J gene lost 3 bases, with 12 bases spanning the gap. This clone was observed a single time. What it binds is unknown. This receptor was taken from a man aged 18 to 30 in good health. The sample taken for sequencing was naive CD4+ T cells sorted from blood. Subset denoted: CD45RA+ positively selected. The V gene is TRBV18, the J gene TRBJ1-2; tentatively, D is TRBD1 (6 bases). In DNA, the CDR3 is TGTGCCAGCTCACCACAGGGGGTAGTTGACTATGGCTACACCTTC. Protein product: CASSPQGVVDYGYTF.